This TCR beta chain was documented in a study of CD8 T cells in ankylosing spondylitis. This clonotype was seen a handful of times. Antigen: not known. The CDR3 loop spans 16 amino acids. Germline CDR1 is DFQATT and CDR2 is SNEGSKA (reference sequence). V was pared by 3 bases and J by 2 bases, with 20 bases between. Quantitative barcoded 5'-RACE was used to prepare TCR beta libraries. TCRdb itself ran the 5' RACE reads through MiXCR, one entry per CDR3 protein. The sample comprises around 490,000 distinct CDR3 sequences, about 5.2% of which are singletons, and approximately 3.5% rests with the top ten. Findings and limits, study-wide: One TCR beta motif, made up of about 8 highly homologous variants, appeared characteristic of ankylosing spondylitis blood. CD8+ by phenotype, disease-linked clones were relatively rare in peripheral blood. According to the report, clones linked to the disease were significantly enriched in matched synovial fluid samples taken from ankylosing spondylitis patients. Prior work had noted some motif variants in reactive arthritis blood and synovial fluid.

Sequencing was done on a sample of blood, either unsorted or a sorted T cell fraction (not recorded which). The TCR sequence derives from a male donor with ankylosing spondylitis. This chain links TRBV20-1 with TRBJ2-7; TRBD1 might be the D (6 bases). CDR3 DNA sequence: TGCAGTGCTAGGGACCGGGCAGGGGAGTTTCCCTACGAGCAGTACTTC. It is translated as CSARDRAGEFPYEQYF.